This paragraph covers one TCR beta chain sequence. The target antigen is unknown. Every donor provided roughly 10 milliliters of peripheral blood. Isolating PBMCs gave at least 6.5 million of these cells per sample. The data are from a study of blood T cells in healthy people across ages. Regarding the study as a whole: The long-lived group displayed more naive CD4+ cells, plus higher diversity, than the aged donors did. Not knowing donor CMV status may have confounded expanded clonotype changes.

CDR3 length: 17 residues. Germline-derived CDR1 and CDR2 are LNHNV and YYDKDF (reference sequence). Trimming cost V 3 bases and J 5 bases, with 22 bases left between them. Primed by a sample-barcoded 5' primer and a J-beta primer mix, a second PCR proceeded for 7 to 11 cycles. One entry per CDR3 protein, called by TCRdb with MiXCR from the 5' RACE reads. Here the sample spans hundreds of thousands of distinct CDR3 sequences, 58% being singletons. J is TRBJ2-5 and V is TRBV15; D possibly corresponds to TRBD2 (6 bases). The clonotype comes from a man aged 60-69 years in good health. The material sequenced was blood. CDR3 protein: CATSSPGAIRGWETQYF. The CDR3 nucleotides are TGTGCCACCAGCAGTCCGGGAGCCATAAGGGGTTGGGAGACCCAGTACTTC.